The clone carrying this T cell receptor beta chain was seen a few times. The assay was immunoSEQ multiplex PCR, and TCRdb's table has in-frame clones only and misses some. The sample has some 250,000 clones; more than 85% are singletons. The CDR3 is made up of 16 amino acids. Unmatched junction bases numbered 6, after V lost 1 base and J lost 2 bases. CDR1 LGHDT and CDR2 YNNKEL come from the germline V gene (reference sequence). The source of the sample is a study of blood T cell repertoires in COVID-19. As for the study in general: Sites in the United States, Italy and Spain provided acute and convalescent COVID-19 samples. In each case, the material was cDNA or gDNA derived from T cells, B-cell-depleted T cells, or PBMCs.

Individuals aged about 18 to 100 years were recruited from 24 US areas. In assigning cohorts, the study relied on participant-reported clinical history. The receptor comes from a man between 35 and 55 years old who had recovered from COVID-19. The chain employs TRBV3-1 (or the pseudogene TRBV3-2) and TRBJ2-3; 7 bases are shared with TRBD2. Sequencing was carried out using PBMCs or T cells enriched from blood (not recorded which). CDR3: CASSQVGGSVTDTQYF. CDR3 in DNA: TGTGCCAGCAGCCAAGTCGGCGGGAGTGTCACAGATACGCAGTATTTT.